One and the same sample provided the 11 T cell receptor beta chains below, sequenced in a study of T cell repertoires in cytomegalovirus infection. TCRdb fed the reads into MiXCR, producing one record per CDR3 protein. Found here are 700,000 to 950,000 distinct CDR3 sequences, approximately 32% of them singletons; the top ten hold roughly 12%. Antigen specificity for these receptors is unknown. Specimen: cultured CD8+ T cells from PBMCs, collected from culture after CMV antigen stimulation. Receptors were obtained from a human donor in good health (CMV status not recorded). Some clones in this sample may be carry-over from other donors' samples.

This clonotype has a count of ten or more. The chain employs TRBV12-3 or TRBV12-4 and TRBJ1-5; D gene uncertain. The CDR3 totals 13 residues. V was clipped by 5 bases and J by 3 bases, with 8 bases between them. The CDR3 loop reads CASSPRANQPQHF. The CDR3 DNA reads TGTGCCAGCAGTCCCCGGGCCAATCAGCCCCAGCATTTT.

The rearrangement uses TRBV28 and TRBJ2-6; D perhaps matches TRBD1 (7 bases). The V end was cut by 7 bases, the J end by 4 bases, with 20 bases between. The CDR3 contains 17 residues. The germline CDR1 and CDR2 sequences are MDHEN and SYDVKM. The CDR3 nucleotides read TGTGCCAGCACCCCCCGGCCAGGGGGGTTAGGGGCCAACGTCCTGACTTTC. Translating it yields CASTPRPGGLGANVLTF.

This rearrangement joins TRBV7-9 to TRBJ2-5; 8 bases match TRBD1. J lost 2 bases, V lost 5 bases, and 4 bases had no gene match. The CDR3 is 14 residues long. Germline CDR1 is SEHNR and CDR2 is FQNEAQ (reference sequence). This chain's CDR3 is CASSATGVQETQYF. CDR3 coding DNA: TGTGCCAGCAGCGCGACAGGGGTTCAAGAGACCCAGTACTTC.

This clonotype occurred a few times. CDR3 loop: CASTRQGHQETQYF. CDR3 nucleotide sequence: TGTGCCAGTACAAGACAGGGGCACCAAGAGACCCAGTACTTC. The chain recombines TRBV19 with TRBJ2-5; 8 nucleotides match TRBD1. CDR1 and CDR2 from the germline V gene are LNHDA and SQIVND (reference sequence). V dropped 7 bases and J dropped 0; count of bases not matched to a gene: 4. The CDR3 has 14 residues.

This clonotype has only one observation. The J gene is TRBJ1-1, the V gene TRBV27; D perhaps matches TRBD1 (6 bases). Trimming cost V 1 base and J 11 bases, with 23 bases left between them. The CDR3 is 16 residues long. Germline V gene lookup returns CDR1 MNHEY and CDR2 SMNVEV (reference sequence). CDR3 protein: CASSLLGGAATVEAFF. The CDR3 DNA reads as TGTGCCAGCAGTTTATTGGGGGGCGCAGCGACTGTCGAGGCTTTCTTT.

The V call is TRBV19, the J call TRBJ1-2; tentative D call: TRBD1 (5 bases). CDR1 and CDR2 (germline): LNHDA, SQIVND (reference sequence). There are 15 residues in the CDR3. V was shortened by 7 bases and J by 4 bases, with 19 bases between the two germline ends. CDR3 loop: CASIGVLSGGYGYTF. For the CDR3, the DNA is TGTGCCAGTATTGGAGTCCTGTCGGGGGGCTATGGCTACACCTTC.

The chain has TRBV6-6 and TRBJ1-2, with TRBD1 identical over 9 bases. This CDR3 spans 14 amino acids. The germline V gene encodes CDR1 MNHNY and CDR2 SVGAGI (reference sequence). The ends lost 4 bases at V and 8 bases at J; junction bases unmatched: 8. The chain's CDR3 is CASSFLDRGEGYTF. Written as DNA, the CDR3 is TGTGCCAGCAGTTTCTTGGACAGGGGTGAGGGCTACACCTTC.

Many counts were recorded for this clonotype. The CDR3 nucleotides read TGTGCCATCAACAGGGCAACTAATGAAAAACTGTTTTTT. Residues: CAINRATNEKLFF. The chain is built from TRBV10-3 and TRBJ1-4; the D gene is possibly TRBD1 (6 bases). The CDR3 is 13 amino acids. Trimming took off 7 bases at V and 0 bases at J, with 6 bases between the two ends. Germline loops: CDR1 ENHRY, CDR2 SYGVKD.

The CDR3 sequence is CASRPPEGIKVPDTQYF. The CDR3 nucleotides are TGTGCCAGCAGACCTCCCGAGGGGATCAAGGTACCAGATACGCAGTATTTT. The chain is built from TRBV5-5 and TRBJ2-3, with D possibly being TRBD1 or TRBD2 (5 bases each). V lost 5 bases, J lost 4 bases, and 23 bases lay in between. Germline CDR1 is SGHKS and CDR2 is YYEKEE (reference sequence). The CDR3 contains 17 residues. Full variable domain (outside the CDR3, taken from reference TRBV5-5 and TRBJ2-3): DAGVTQSPTHLIKTRGQQVTLRCSPISGHKSVSWYQQVLGQGPQFIFQYYEKEERGRGNFPDRFSARQFPNYSSELNVNALLLGDSALYLCASRPPEGIKVPDTQYFGPGTRLTVL.

This clonotype has only a few counts. The chain links TRBV2 to TRBJ2-2; 7 bases map to TRBD2. After removal of 11 bases from V and 3 bases from J, the junction contained 6 bases not matched to a gene. CDR3 length equals 13 residues. Germline CDR1 and CDR2: SNHLY and FYNNEI. The CDR3, as DNA: TGTGCCGGGGGGAGGGTCGACACCGGGGAGCTGTTTTTT. This gives the protein CAGGRVDTGELFF. The full variable domain, its missing parts supplied by reference TRBV2 and TRBJ2-2, is EPEVTQTPSHQVTQMGQEVILRCVPISNHLYFYWYRQILGQKVEFLVSFYNNEISEKSEIFDDQFSVERPDGSNFTLKIRSTKLEDSAMYFCAGGRVDTGELFFGEGSRLTVL.

This chain uses TRBV6-6 with TRBJ2-7; 7 nucleotides agree with TRBD2. The CDR3 contains 15 residues. Germline values: CDR1 MNHNY, CDR2 SVGAGI (reference sequence). The V gene end was trimmed by 7 bases and the J gene end by 0 bases; junction bases not matched to a gene: 9. CDR3 nucleotides: TGTGCCAGCATGGGAGGGACCGACGCCTCCTACGAGCAGTACTTC. Encoded protein: CASMGGTDASYEQYF.